Shown below are 4 T cell receptor beta chains from a single sample sequenced in a study of blood T cell repertoires in COVID-19. Profiled with immunoSEQ multiplex PCR; TCRdb holds only in-frame clones, not every one. The data contain some 260,000 clones, about 88% of them singletons. Sequenced material: PBMCs or T cells enriched from blood (not recorded which). These receptor sequences come from a man aged 25-40 years with acute COVID-19.

The V and J genes are TRBV7-6 and TRBJ1-3; D not resolved. The V and J ends lost 5 bases and 4 bases respectively, with 12 bases between them. This CDR3 is built from 14 residues. From germline, CDR1 is SGHVS and CDR2 FNYEAQ. CDR3 sequence (DNA): TGTGCCAGCAGCGGGAGACGGGGAGGAAACACCATATATTTT. Its translation: CASSGRRGGNTIYF.

The gene calls are TRBV5-1 and TRBJ1-6, with 7 bases matching TRBD1. CDR1 is SGHRS, CDR2 YFSETQ, per germline. V dropped 5 bases and J dropped 9; count of bases not matched to a gene: 11. This CDR3 is 15 amino acids long. For the CDR3, the DNA is TGCGCCAGCAGGGCCGGGACAGAACCTTCTTCACCCCTCCACTTT. Encoded protein: CASRAGTEPSSPLHF.

The chain combines TRBV4-1 with TRBJ2-7; 8 bases fit TRBD1. Germline CDR1 MGHRA, CDR2 YSYEKL. The V segment lost 0 bases and the J segment 1 base; nucleotides outside the gene matches: 5. The CDR3 contains 16 residues. In DNA form, the CDR3 reads TGCGCCAGCAGCCAAGAAGAACAGGGGGAATCCTACGAGCAGTACGTC. Its translation is CASSQEEQGESYEQYV.

This rearrangement joins TRBV29-1 to TRBJ1-3; D possibly corresponds to TRBD1 (5 bases). This CDR3 comprises 15 residues. In germline, CDR1 is SQVTM, CDR2 ANQGSEA. Trimming shortened V by 4 bases and J by 4 bases, and 17 bases separated the two germline ends. CDR3 protein: CSVVLNRPSGNTIYF. The CDR3 DNA sequence: TGCAGCGTTGTCTTGAACAGGCCATCCGGAAACACCATATATTTT. Full variable domain (rest looked up from reference TRBV29-1 and TRBJ1-3): SAVISQKPSRDICQRGTSLTIQCQVDSQVTMMFWYRQQPGQSLTLIATANQGSEATYESGFVIDKFPISRPNLTFSTLTVSNMSPEDSSIYLCSVVLNRPSGNTIYFGEGSWLTVV.